These 26 T cell receptor beta chains originate from one sample sequenced in a study of T cell repertoires in MIS-A myocarditis. Using immunoSEQ multiplex PCR, the repertoire was profiled, and TCRdb retains in-frame clones only, with some absent. Of roughly 15,000 clones listed, 70% to 75% are singletons. Sequencing was performed on left ventricle heart tissue obtained at autopsy. Every receptor here comes from a young man with fulminant myocarditis from multisystem inflammatory syndrome in adults (MIS-A) after COVID-19.

This clone has a single count. This chain links TRBV7-2 with TRBJ2-3; the match to TRBD1 covers 9 bases. Losses at the gene ends were 5 bases for V and 3 bases for J; bases not matched to a gene: 3. Germline CDR1 SGHTA, CDR2 FQGNSA. The CDR3 totals 14 residues. The CDR3: CASSRDRATDTQYF. DNA for the CDR3: TGTGCCAGCAGCAGGGACAGGGCGACAGATACGCAGTATTTT.

The V and J genes are TRBV9 and TRBJ1-1, with D possibly being TRBD1 (5 bases). From germline, CDR1 is SGDLS and CDR2 YYNGEE. V lost 0 bases to trimming and J lost 4 bases, with 13 bases between them. The CDR3 is 15 amino acids. The CDR3 protein is CASSVDQGRGTEAFF. The CDR3 bases are TGTGCCAGCAGCGTAGATCAGGGTCGTGGCACTGAAGCTTTCTTT.

V gene TRBV19 combines with J gene TRBJ2-3, with unresolved D. Trimming took off 1 base at V and 6 bases at J, with 11 bases between the two ends. The CDR3 sequence is 14 residues long. From germline, CDR1 is LNHDA and CDR2 SQIVND (reference sequence). In nucleotides, the CDR3 is TGTGCCAGTAGTATAGGACCCTTGACGGATACGCAGTATTTT. Translating it yields CASSIGPLTDTQYF.

Here the CDR3 reads CASSFNPLREGISGANVLTF. DNA for the CDR3: TGTGCCAGCAGCTTCAATCCACTGCGGGAGGGAATCTCTGGGGCCAACGTCCTGACTTTC. The chain uses TRBV7-6 and TRBJ2-6; 9 positions agree with TRBD2. J was trimmed by 0 bases and V by 3 bases; bases with no gene match: 12. Germline V lookup: CDR1 SGHVS, CDR2 FNYEAQ. The length of the CDR3 is 20 residues.

The chain couples TRBV28 to TRBJ2-2; TRBD1 aligns across 9 bases. Germline CDR1 and CDR2: MDHEN and SYDVKM. V lost 2 bases to trimming and J lost 5 bases; unmatched junction nucleotides: 3. The length of the CDR3 is 15 residues. The CDR3 reads CASSLGTGSTGELFF. CDR3 nucleotides: TGTGCCAGCAGTTTAGGGACAGGGAGTACCGGGGAGCTGTTTTTT.

This clone was found once. V gene TRBV11-3 combines with J gene TRBJ2-1; D is possibly TRBD1 (6 bases). CDR3 length: 15 amino acids. The germline CDR1 and CDR2 sequences are SGHNT and YENEEA. Trimming took 4 bases from V and 4 from J, leaving 14 bases between them. Written as DNA, the CDR3 is TGTGCCAGCAGCTCCCGCCAGGGACAATACAATGAGCAGTTCTTC. This codes for CASSSRQGQYNEQFF.

The CDR3 region is CASSLDRGSNEQFF. CDR3 bases: TGTGCCAGCAGCTTGGATCGGGGTTCCAATGAGCAGTTCTTC. This chain uses TRBV5-5 with TRBJ2-1; D might be TRBD2 (5 bases). The V gene's germline CDR1 is SGHKS and CDR2 YYEKEE (reference sequence). The V end lost 0 bases, the J end lost 6 bases, and 10 bases lay between the germline ends. The CDR3 is 14 amino acids.

This rearrangement joins TRBV5-6 to TRBJ2-3; TRBD2 aligns across 11 bases. The V segment lost 4 bases and the J segment 4 bases; nucleotides outside the gene matches: 2. The length of the CDR3 is 14 residues. Germline V gene data show CDR1 as SGHDT and CDR2 as YYEEEE. Here the CDR3 DNA reads TGTGCCAGCAGCGATAGCGGGAGGGCAGATACGCAGTATTTT. Translation: CASSDSGRADTQYF.

This clone was found once. This chain connects TRBV5-1 to TRBJ2-3; 7 bases agree with TRBD1. The V and J ends lost 0 bases and 14 bases, in that order; junction bases with no gene match: 3. The CDR3 extends over 11 amino acids. Germline CDR1 is SGHRS and CDR2 is YFSETQ. The CDR3 DNA sequence: TGCGCCAGCAGCTTGGACAGGGGTTGGTATTTT. This translates into CASSLDRGWYF.

This chain joins TRBV5-1 and TRBJ1-4; 7 nucleotides align to TRBD1. With V trimmed by 3 bases and J by 8 bases, 7 bases remained unmatched. The CDR3 is made up of 14 amino acids. Germline V gene data show CDR1 as SGHRS and CDR2 as YFSETQ. CDR3 in amino acids: CASSSTGREEKLFF. The CDR3 DNA is TGCGCCAGCAGCTCGACAGGGCGGGAAGAAAAACTGTTTTTT. The whole variable domain, remainder taken from reference TRBV5-1 and TRBJ1-4, is KAGVTQTPRYLIKTRGQQVTLSCSPISGHRSVSWYQQTPGQGLQFLFEYFSETQRNKGNFPGRFSGRQFSNSRSEMNVSTLELGDSALYLCASSSTGREEKLFFGSGTQLSVL.

V usage is TRBV10-3 and J usage is TRBJ1-5, with 7 nucleotides matching TRBD1. The germline V gene has CDR1 ENHRY and CDR2 SYGVKD. V shed 1 base and J 5 bases; nucleotides not matched to a gene: 8. The CDR3 loop spans 16 amino acids. The CDR3 protein is CAISEFEQGTYQPQHF. The CDR3 DNA is TGTGCCATCAGTGAGTTCGAACAGGGGACGTATCAGCCCCAGCATTTT.

V is TRBV7-2 and J is TRBJ1-5; D remains unclear. The CDR3 length is 13 residues. Trimming removed 5 bases at V and 5 bases at J, with 10 bases between. Germline assignment: CDR1 SGHTA and CDR2 FQGNSA. CDR3 protein: CASSLGTDQPQHF. For the CDR3, the DNA is TGTGCCAGCAGCCTAGGAACCGATCAGCCCCAGCATTTT.

The V and J genes are TRBV5-1 and TRBJ2-7; maybe TRBD1 (6 bases). The CDR3 contains 14 residues. The germline gives CDR1 SGHRS, CDR2 YFSETQ. Trimming took 0 bases from V and 3 from J, leaving 10 bases between them. CDR3 loop: CASSLAGTNYEQYF. DNA for the CDR3: TGCGCCAGCAGCTTGGCCGGGACAAACTACGAGCAGTACTTC. Full variable domain (remainder filled in from reference TRBV5-1 and TRBJ2-7): KAGVTQTPRYLIKTRGQQVTLSCSPISGHRSVSWYQQTPGQGLQFLFEYFSETQRNKGNFPGRFSGRQFSNSRSEMNVSTLELGDSALYLCASSLAGTNYEQYFGPGTRLTVT.

This clone was seen only a few times. The rearrangement joins TRBV27 to TRBJ1-2; weak D call: TRBD1 (5 bases). The CDR3 runs to 13 residues. With 6 bases removed from V and 6 bases from J, the gap between germline ends came to 14 bases. The V gene's germline CDR1 is MNHEY and CDR2 SMNVEV (reference sequence). The CDR3 nucleotides read TGTGCCAGCAGCCTCCGGGGGGTGGATGGCTACACCTTC. This encodes CASSLRGVDGYTF.

This chain links TRBV18 with TRBJ2-3; 11 bases align to TRBD2. Trimming cost V 3 bases and J 5 bases; bases outside gene matches: 7. The CDR3 is 16 residues long. Per the germline V gene, CDR1 is KGHSH and CDR2 is LQKENI. The CDR3 region is CASSPQLAGAGDTQYF. CDR3 coding DNA: TGTGCCAGCTCACCCCAACTAGCGGGGGCGGGAGATACGCAGTATTTT.

V and J are TRBV5-4 and TRBJ1-1, with a weak D call TRBD1 (6 bases). The CDR3 spans 15 residues. Per the germline V gene, CDR1 is SGHNT and CDR2 is YYREEE (reference sequence). V was cut by 4 bases and J by 1 base, with 14 bases left in between. CDR3 DNA sequence: TGTGCCAGCAGCATAAACAGGGCCGGGAACACTGAAGCTTTCTTT. This translates into CASSINRAGNTEAFF.

The chain joins TRBV5-1 to TRBJ1-4; perhaps TRBD1 as D (5 bases). The CDR3 loop spans 15 amino acids. Germline V gene data show CDR1 as SGHRS and CDR2 as YFSETQ. The V gene lost 0 bases and the J gene lost 8 bases, with 14 bases spanning the gap. DNA of the CDR3: TGCGCCAGCAGCTTGGTGTGGGGGACTGTGGAAAAACTGTTTTTT. It codes for CASSLVWGTVEKLFF. The entire variable domain, with the rest obtained from reference TRBV5-1 and TRBJ1-4, is as follows: KAGVTQTPRYLIKTRGQQVTLSCSPISGHRSVSWYQQTPGQGLQFLFEYFSETQRNKGNFPGRFSGRQFSNSRSEMNVSTLELGDSALYLCASSLVWGTVEKLFFGSGTQLSVL.

The CDR3 DNA sequence: TGTGCCAGCAGCCGCCTCGGGCCCTACGAGCAGTACTTC. Translated, it gives CASSRLGPYEQYF. This sequence joins TRBV6-5 and TRBJ2-7; D is undetermined. V dropped 6 bases and J dropped 2 bases, with 11 bases sitting between them. The germline CDR1 and CDR2 sequences are MNHEY and SVGAGI. This CDR3 comprises 13 residues.

V usage is TRBV4-1 and J usage is TRBJ1-3; 8 bases fit TRBD1. The CDR3 has 16 residues. CDR1 and CDR2 from the germline V gene are MGHRA and YSYEKL. V was pared by 2 bases and J by 1 base, with 4 bases of the junction left unmatched. Here the CDR3 DNA reads TGCGCCAGCAGCCAACAAACAGGGGGTTCTGGAAACACCATATATTTT. This sequence encodes CASSQQTGGSGNTIYF.

The J gene is TRBJ1-2, the V gene TRBV11-2, with D unclear. With 5 bases removed from V and 8 bases from J, the gap between germline ends came to 12 bases. CDR1 is SGHAT, CDR2 FQNNGV, per germline. This CDR3 has 12 amino acids. The CDR3 nucleotides are TGTGCCAGCAGCAGAGCCGGTGCCGGCTACACCTTC. Residues: CASSRAGAGYTF.

The chain carries TRBV9 and TRBJ2-3; 10 positions match TRBD2. The CDR3 sequence is 16 residues long. From germline, CDR1 is SGDLS and CDR2 YYNGEE. Germline trimming cut 0 bases from V and 7 bases from J; bases unmatched to any gene: 8. CDR3 bases: TGTGCCAGCAGCGTAGGTAGCGGGGGGCAAGGATATACGCAGTATTTT. It is translated as CASSVGSGGQGYTQYF.

This clone was detected a few times. An end of the junction differs from the germline gene, which may be a read error. The chain joins TRBV29-1 to TRBJ1-2; D may be TRBD1 (5 bases). Germline V gene sequence: CDR1 SQVTM, CDR2 ANQGSEA. This CDR3 has 11 amino acids. This chain's CDR3 is CSVGFRGPLDF. The DNA for the CDR3 is TGCAGCGTGGGATTCCGGGGCCCCTTAGACTTC.

V gene TRBV19 combines with J gene TRBJ1-1, with TRBD1 matching 10 bases. CDR1 is LNHDA and CDR2 is SQIVND in the germline V gene (reference sequence). V dropped 4 bases and J dropped 10; count of bases not matched to a gene: 6. The CDR3 runs to 13 residues. CDR3 in amino acids: CASSTMTGGRAFF. In DNA form, the CDR3 reads TGTGCCAGTAGTACCATGACAGGGGGCAGAGCTTTCTTT.

The V gene is TRBV4-3, the J gene TRBJ1-4; 8 bases are a match to TRBD1. Unmatched junction bases numbered 0, after V lost 1 base and J lost 5 bases. Per the germline V gene, CDR1 is LGHNA and CDR2 is YSLEER. The CDR3 is made up of 14 amino acids. CDR3 sequence reads: CASSQGTGNEKLFF. The CDR3 nucleotides read TGCGCCAGCAGCCAAGGGACAGGGAATGAAAAACTGTTTTTT.

The chain couples TRBV3-1 (or the pseudogene TRBV3-2) to TRBJ1-1, with 7 bases that match TRBD1. J gave up 5 bases and V 0 bases, and 9 bases lay outside the gene matches. Germline V lookup: CDR1 LGHDT, CDR2 YNNKEL (reference sequence). This CDR3 has 16 amino acids. CDR3 bases: TGTGCCAGCAGCCAAGATGGGGGAGGGGGCATGACTGAAGCTTTCTTT. It translates to CASSQDGGGGMTEAFF.

The V call is TRBV19, the J call TRBJ1-6, with 7 bases fitting TRBD1. V gave up 3 bases and J gave up 2 bases; unmatched junction bases: 7. Germline CDR1 reads LNHDA; CDR2 reads SQIVND (reference sequence). The CDR3 length is 17 residues. The CDR3: CASSIDRAIAYNSPLHF. CDR3 bases: TGTGCCAGTAGTATCGACAGGGCCATCGCCTATAATTCACCCCTCCACTTT.